This T cell receptor (beta chain) was found in a study of blood T cells in healthy people across ages. Whole-study results and caveats: Because donor CMV status was unknown, expanded clonotype changes were possibly confounded.

The trim removed 6 bases at V and 3 bases at J, leaving 17 bases unmatched. The CDR3 extends over 19 amino acids. Looked up from germline, CDR1 is SGHVS and CDR2 is FNYEAQ. A second roughly 6 to 11 cycle PCR used barcoded and J-beta primers. TCRdb itself ran the 5' RACE reads through MiXCR, one entry per CDR3 protein. The table lists 550,000 to 750,000 distinct CDR3 sequences, under 25% of them singletons. Per sample, at least 5 micrograms of total RNA were extracted. Notes on this clonotype: Its antigen remains unidentified.

The chain uses TRBV7-6 and TRBJ2-1; TRBD2 matches 10 bases. Sequencing was carried out using blood. The clonotype was recovered from a man between 65 and 79 years old in good health. The DNA of the CDR3 is TGTGCCAGCAGTCTTAGCCCCCCGCTAGCGGGAGAGCTCTACAATGAGCAGTTCTTC. This codes for CASSLSPPLAGELYNEQFF.